This T cell receptor (beta chain) was documented in a study of T cell responses to AZD1222 COVID-19 vaccine. Trimming removed 5 bases from V and 2 bases from J, with 6 bases in between. Germline CDR1 reads SGHTA; CDR2 reads FQGNSA. The CDR3 is 12 amino acids. Assay: immunoSEQ multiplex PCR; the TCRdb copy retains only in-frame clones and omits some. The top ten clones hold around 5% of a sample with more than 95,000 clones, more than 75% of them seen once. This clone appeared once. The TCR comes from an adult in good health. The sequenced sample was peripheral blood, obtained on day 0 of AZD1222 vaccination. This chain links TRBV7-2 with TRBJ1-2; unclear D gene. Here the CDR3 reads CASSPDNYGYTF. The CDR3 bases are TGTGCCAGCAGCCCTGACAACTATGGCTACACCTTC.